Listed here are 12 T cell receptor beta chains from one sample, sequenced in a study of neoadjuvant nivolumab and ipilimumab in lung cancer. The method was immunoSEQ multiplex PCR; TCRdb's version includes in-frame clones alone and lacks a portion of them. The data hold approximately 17,000 clones, with about 72% observed a single time. Specimen: tumor tissue, collected after neoadjuvant nivolumab, alone or with ipilimumab, at or shortly before surgery. The receptors stem from an adult with non-small cell lung cancer.

CDR3 nucleotide sequence: TGTGCCAGCAGTCGACCGGGACAAGACTACGAGCAGTACTTC. Translation: CASSRPGQDYEQYF. This chain links TRBV6-5 with TRBJ2-7, with D perhaps TRBD1 (6 bases). Trimming shortened V by 5 bases and J by 3 bases, and 14 bases separated the two germline ends. CDR3 size: 14 residues. Germline values: CDR1 MNHEY, CDR2 SVGAGI.

The chain links TRBV9 to TRBJ2-3, with 10 bases fitting TRBD1. CDR1 is SGDLS and CDR2 is YYNGEE in the germline V gene. The ends lost 4 bases at V and 3 bases at J; junction bases unmatched: 8. The CDR3 extends over 16 amino acids. The CDR3 DNA follows: TGTGCCAGCAGCCCGGAGGACAGGGGGAAGACAGATACGCAGTATTTT. This encodes CASSPEDRGKTDTQYF.

The chain employs TRBV6-1 and TRBJ1-1, with D hard to call. The germline CDR1 and CDR2 sequences are MNHNS and SASEGT. The CDR3 length is 11 residues. V was shortened by 5 bases and J by 6 bases, with 7 bases between the two germline ends. The CDR3 sequence: CASSRLSEAFF. The CDR3 coding sequence is TGTGCCAGCAGTAGGTTGTCTGAAGCTTTCTTT.

The chain joins TRBV5-1 to TRBJ1-2; no clear D. The CDR3 covers 14 residues. V was clipped by 0 bases and J by 6 bases, with 12 bases between them. Germline V gene sequence: CDR1 SGHRS, CDR2 YFSETQ. CDR3 amino acids: CASSLASVSDGYTF. The CDR3 nucleotides read TGCGCCAGCAGCTTGGCGTCGGTGAGCGATGGCTACACCTTC. Full variable domain (rest looked up from reference TRBV5-1 and TRBJ1-2): KAGVTQTPRYLIKTRGQQVTLSCSPISGHRSVSWYQQTPGQGLQFLFEYFSETQRNKGNFPGRFSGRQFSNSRSEMNVSTLELGDSALYLCASSLASVSDGYTFGSGTRLTVV.

This rearrangement joins TRBV11-2 to TRBJ1-1; D ambiguous. The CDR3 covers 12 residues. Germline loops: CDR1 SGHAT, CDR2 FQNNGV. V lost 6 bases to trimming and J lost 6 bases, with 11 bases between them. In nucleotides, the CDR3 is TGTGCCAGCAGTCCTTTCCAGGCTGAAGCTTTCTTT. It encodes CASSPFQAEAFF.

This clone was counted a single time. In DNA, the CDR3 is TGTGCCAGCAGCTTAAGTGGGCACAACAATGAGCAGTTCTTC. It is translated as CASSLSGHNNEQFF. V usage is TRBV7-3 and J usage is TRBJ2-1; D not resolved. Germline V gene sequence: CDR1 SGHTA, CDR2 FQGTGA. The CDR3 extends over 14 amino acids. Trimming removed 1 base at V and 5 bases at J, with 9 bases between.

This clone occurred once. The chain combines TRBV11-2 with TRBJ1-6; D not resolved. Germline V gives CDR1 SGHAT, CDR2 FQNNGV. The ends were cut back, 3 bases at V and 5 bases at J, with 2 bases in the middle. The CDR3 totals 12 residues. The CDR3 region has the DNA TGTGCCAGCAGCTTCAATAATTCACCCCTCCACTTT. Translating it yields CASSFNNSPLHF.

This clone was observed a handful of times. The rearrangement links TRBV30 to TRBJ2-1, with D possibly being TRBD2 (5 bases). This CDR3 has 14 amino acids. Germline V CDR1 and CDR2: GTSNPN, SVGIG (reference sequence). The germline V and J ends were trimmed by 3 bases and 3 bases, with 12 bases remaining between them. CDR3 DNA sequence: TGTGCCTGGAGGGATCCCCGGGACTACAATGAGCAGTTCTTC. It encodes CAWRDPRDYNEQFF.

As DNA, the CDR3 is TGTGCCAGCAGCTTACAGTCTAACTATGGCTACACCTTC. Its protein product is CASSLQSNYGYTF. The chain carries TRBV7-9 and TRBJ1-2, with D hard to call. The ends were cut back, 2 bases at V and 0 bases at J, with 4 bases in the middle. The CDR3 spans 13 residues. Per the germline V gene, CDR1 is SEHNR and CDR2 is FQNEAQ (reference sequence).

V usage is TRBV15 and J usage is TRBJ1-2; the D is unclear. The CDR3 has 16 residues. The germline V gene encodes CDR1 LNHNV and CDR2 YYDKDF (reference sequence). Trimming took off 1 base at V and 0 bases at J, with 12 bases between the two ends. The CDR3 DNA sequence: TGTGCCACCAGCAGAGGCCTAGCCATTTCTAACTATGGCTACACCTTC. Its protein product is CATSRGLAISNYGYTF.

This rearrangement joins TRBV6-5 to TRBJ1-5; 7 nucleotides line up with TRBD1. Germline V lookup: CDR1 MNHEY, CDR2 SVGAGI. The CDR3 length is 14 residues. The J segment lost 3 bases and the V segment lost 5 bases, leaving 4 bases of the junction unmatched. In DNA, the CDR3 is TGTGCCAGCAGTGTACAGGGGTCCAATCAGCCCCAGCATTTT. Translating it yields CASSVQGSNQPQHF.

The chain employs TRBV5-1 and TRBJ2-1; 9 positions match TRBD1. The germline V gene has CDR1 SGHRS and CDR2 YFSETQ. The CDR3 is made up of 17 amino acids. V shed 0 bases and J 2 bases; nucleotides not matched to a gene: 6. The CDR3, as DNA: TGCGCCAGCAGCTTGGAGGGACAGGGTTACGCCTACAATGAGCAGTTCTTC. It specifies CASSLEGQGYAYNEQFF.